Each of the 10 T cell receptor beta chains below was sequenced from the same sample in a study of CD8 T cells in ankylosing spondylitis. TCRdb analysed the 5' RACE reads with MiXCR anew, one entry per CDR3 protein. The table includes roughly 370,000 distinct CDR3 sequences, around 24% detected once. Study-level findings and limits: Made up of about eight highly homologous variants, a TCR beta motif appeared characteristic of ankylosing spondylitis blood.

For these receptors, no antigen is known. The sequenced material came from blood, either unsorted or a sorted T cell fraction (not recorded which). The source of these receptors is a male donor with ankylosing spondylitis.

The sample holds a few counts of this clonotype. The chain employs TRBV2 and TRBJ2-5; D may be TRBD2 (5 bases). The CDR3 runs 12 residues. The germline V and J ends were trimmed by 6 bases and 5 bases, with 10 bases remaining between them. Germline V CDR1 and CDR2: SNHLY, FYNNEI. The CDR3 DNA follows: TGTGCCAGCAGGACTAACCGGGAGACCCAGTACTTC. Its translation: CASRTNRETQYF.

This rearrangement joins TRBV20-1 to TRBJ2-5, with TRBD2 identical over 8 bases. J lost 1 base, V lost 0 bases, and 4 bases had no gene match. Germline CDR1 DFQATT, CDR2 SNEGSKA (reference sequence). This CDR3 is built from 15 residues. This chain's CDR3 is CSARDSGKTQETQYF. Written as DNA, the CDR3 is TGCAGTGCTAGAGATAGCGGGAAGACCCAAGAGACCCAGTACTTC.

This clonotype was seen more than once but under ten times. The V gene is TRBV10-3, the J gene TRBJ2-7, with 9 bases fitting TRBD2. The CDR3 spans 19 residues. Trimming cost V 0 bases and J 0 bases; bases outside gene matches: 12. The germline V gene has CDR1 ENHRY and CDR2 SYGVKD. DNA for the CDR3: TGTGCCATCAGTGAGTCGATAGCGGGAGTATCTAGGGGCTCCTACGAGCAGTACTTC. This encodes CAISESIAGVSRGSYEQYF.

Ten or more counts support this clonotype. The V and J genes are TRBV29-1 and TRBJ2-7; TRBD2 matches 8 bases. J was trimmed by 1 base and V by 0 bases; bases with no gene match: 8. Per germline, CDR1 SQVTM and CDR2 ANQGSEA. The CDR3 runs to 16 residues. The CDR3, as DNA: TGCAGCGTTGAAGATAGGGGACTAGTAGGTTCCTACGAGCAGTACTTC. This translates into CSVEDRGLVGSYEQYF.

The CDR3 sequence is CSARDMDRINEQFF. CDR3 DNA sequence: TGCAGTGCTAGAGACATGGACAGGATCAATGAGCAGTTCTTC. The chain joins TRBV20-1 to TRBJ2-1; 7 positions agree with TRBD1. This CDR3 has 14 residues. The ends lost 0 bases at V and 6 bases at J; junction bases unmatched: 5. Germline V CDR1 and CDR2: DFQATT, SNEGSKA (reference sequence).

This clonotype was recorded a few times. The chain carries TRBV29-1 and TRBJ2-2; a possible D gene is TRBD1 (5 bases). In germline, CDR1 is SQVTM, CDR2 ANQGSEA. CDR3 length equals 15 residues. Between the trimmed V and J ends, which lost 4 bases and 4 bases, there was a span of 16 bases. DNA for the CDR3: TGCAGCGTTGTAGGGGTGGGCCAACCCACCGGGGAGCTGTTTTTT. Amino acid sequence: CSVVGVGQPTGELFF.

V and J are TRBV7-2 and TRBJ1-1; D might be TRBD1 (6 bases). CDR3 length: 14 amino acids. The germline V gene encodes CDR1 SGHTA and CDR2 FQGNSA. The V and J ends lost 4 bases and 4 bases respectively, with 13 bases between them. The DNA of the CDR3 is TGTGCCAGCAGCTGGAAGGGGGTAATCACTGAAGCTTTCTTT. Translated: CASSWKGVITEAFF.

This clonotype appeared a few times. V gene TRBV7-9 combines with J gene TRBJ2-5; 10 bases align to TRBD2. The CDR3 contains 14 residues. CDR1 and CDR2 from the germline V gene are SEHNR and FQNEAQ (reference sequence). J gave up 5 bases and V 6 bases, and 6 bases lay outside the gene matches. The CDR3 DNA reads as TGTGCCAGCAGTCCGAGCGGGAGGGGCGAGACCCAGTACTTC. It encodes CASSPSGRGETQYF. The variable domain in full, completed from reference TRBV7-9 and TRBJ2-5, reads DTGVSQNPRHKITKRGQNVTFRCDPISEHNRLYWYRQTLGQGPEFLTYFQNEAQLEKSRLLSDRFSAERPKGSFSTLEIQRTEQGDSAMYLCASSPSGRGETQYFGPGTRLLVL.

This clonotype was detected only a few times. The chain recombines TRBV10-3 with TRBJ1-2, with 7 positions matching TRBD1. The CDR3 contains 13 residues. Germline V gene data show CDR1 as ENHRY and CDR2 as SYGVKD. The V segment lost 6 bases and the J segment 7 bases; nucleotides outside the gene matches: 8. CDR3 protein: CAIRPRDRLGYTF. CDR3 DNA: TGTGCCATCAGACCCCGGGACAGACTTGGCTACACCTTC.

This rearrangement joins TRBV21-1 to TRBJ2-3; the DNA was not compared with TRBD1, the D call given in the table. TRBV21-1 is marked as a pseudogene. The CDR3 covers 14 residues. Here the CDR3 DNA reads TGTGCCAGCAGCAATCGGGGCCGAACAGATACGCAGTATTTT. It is translated as CASSNRGRTDTQYF.